This T cell receptor beta chain came from a study of beta chain features in type 1 diabetes. Study-wide points: Within each of all four CD4+ subsets, Type 1 diabetes patients had TCRB CDR3s that were moderately but significantly shorter.

All of the isolated RNA was reverse transcribed, so expressed TCRB transcripts were sequenced. Assay: immunoSEQ multiplex PCR; the TCRdb copy retains only in-frame clones and omits some. This table holds roughly 330,000 clones, around an eighth found once. A note on this clone: Its antigen is unknown.

The germline V and J ends were trimmed by 8 bases and 3 bases, with 13 bases remaining between them. This CDR3 contains 13 residues. CDR1 and CDR2 (germline): PRHDT, FYEKMQ (reference sequence). The sequence came from a woman between 18 and 30 years old with type 1 diabetes. The chain links TRBV13 to TRBJ1-1, with no clear D. The sequencing sample was made of naive CD4+ T cells from blood. The DNA for the CDR3 is TGTGCCAGCTCCATAGCGTATGACACTGAAGCTTTCTTT. This gives the protein CASSIAYDTEAFF. The full variable domain, in which reference TRBV13 and TRBJ1-1 provide the parts outside the CDR3, is AAGVIQSPRHLIKEKRETATLKCYPIPRHDTVYWYQQGPGQDPQFLISFYEKMQSDKGSIPDRFSAQQFSDYHSELNMSSLELGDSALYFCASSIAYDTEAFFGQGTRLTVV.